Here is one TCR beta chain with its context. The antigen is undetermined. Per germline, CDR1 SEHNR and CDR2 FQNEAQ (reference sequence). Trimming took 3 bases from V and 5 from J, leaving 10 bases between them. This CDR3 comprises 13 residues. This sample is part of a study of cytomegalovirus exposure and HLA in healthy donors. General study findings and limits: It was only CMV serostatus that was available as immune exposure information. Some V segments (TRBV6-2 and TRBV6-3 among them) were excluded as indistinguishable. It has been reported that TCR beta sequences accurately predicted the HLA-A and HLA-B alleles of most subjects.

Use of 60 Vbeta and 13 Jbeta primers characterized the PCR. Study processing details: It was a later analysis that counted approximately 81 million unique TCR beta chains, of which about 10 million were shared. Repertoires were generated with immunoSEQ multiplex PCR, while TCRdb's copy carries only in-frame clones and drops some. V, J and clone size are those of that table, while D and trimming were read from the DNA. This repertoire shows some 200,000 clones, 75% to 85% found once; its top ten account for 2.5% to 3%. This chain links TRBV7-9 with TRBJ1-1; D gene ambiguous. Sequenced: PBMCs. The receptor's source is a woman between 55 and 75 years old in good health and CMV-seropositive. The CDR3 DNA reads as TGTGCCAGCAGCTTGAGTGCGGGTACTGAAGCTTTCTTT. This gives the protein CASSLSAGTEAFF.